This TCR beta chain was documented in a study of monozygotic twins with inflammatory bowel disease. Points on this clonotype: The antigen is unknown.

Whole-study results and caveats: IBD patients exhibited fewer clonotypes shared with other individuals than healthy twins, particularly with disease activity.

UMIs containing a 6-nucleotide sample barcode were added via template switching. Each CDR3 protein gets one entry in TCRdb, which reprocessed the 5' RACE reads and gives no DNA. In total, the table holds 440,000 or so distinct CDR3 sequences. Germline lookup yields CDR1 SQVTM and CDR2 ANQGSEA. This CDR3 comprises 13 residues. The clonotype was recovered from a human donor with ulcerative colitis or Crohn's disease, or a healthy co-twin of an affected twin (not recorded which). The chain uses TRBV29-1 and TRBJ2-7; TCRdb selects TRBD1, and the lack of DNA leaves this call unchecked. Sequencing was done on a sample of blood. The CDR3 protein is CSVDAGESYEQYF.